Listed here are 18 T cell receptor beta chains from one sample, sequenced in a study of blood T cell repertoires in COVID-19. Using immunoSEQ multiplex PCR, the repertoire was profiled, and TCRdb retains in-frame clones only, with some absent. Counted here are some 400,000 clones, about 90% occurring once; the ten biggest clones make up 6.5%. Sequencing was performed on peripheral blood. The receptors shown here come from a man between 18 and 29 years old with active or convalescent COVID-19.

V gene TRBV5-6 combines with J gene TRBJ1-2; 8 nucleotides match TRBD1. J was trimmed by 8 bases and V by 2 bases; bases with no gene match: 8. The V gene's germline CDR1 is SGHDT and CDR2 YYEEEE. The CDR3 is made up of 14 amino acids. In DNA, the CDR3 is TGTGCCAGCAGCTTCCCGGCCGACAGGGGAGGCTACACCTTC. It translates to CASSFPADRGGYTF.

This rearrangement joins TRBV6-5 to TRBJ2-7; D is undetermined. CDR1 and CDR2 from the germline V gene are MNHEY and SVGAGI. Deletions cut 6 bases from V and 3 bases from J, with 6 bases between. CDR3 length equals 11 residues. This CDR3 is CASRNHYEQYF. CDR3 in DNA: TGTGCCAGCAGAAATCACTACGAGCAGTACTTC.

This clone has a handful of counts. The chain links TRBV28 to TRBJ2-5, with D maybe TRBD2 (5 bases). This CDR3 region has 14 residues. Trimming took off 4 bases at V and 4 bases at J, with 13 bases between the two ends. Germline V gene lookup returns CDR1 MDHEN and CDR2 SYDVKM. This chain's CDR3 is CASSSGGWGETQYF. Written as DNA, the CDR3 is TGTGCCAGCAGTTCCGGAGGTTGGGGAGAGACCCAGTACTTC.

The genes are TRBV7-3 and TRBJ2-1; 9 nucleotides line up with TRBD2. CDR3 size: 13 residues. From germline, CDR1 is SGHTA and CDR2 FQGTGA. V dropped 5 bases and J dropped 7; count of bases not matched to a gene: 3. CDR3 protein: CASSTLAGNEQFF. CDR3 in DNA: TGTGCCAGCAGCACCCTAGCGGGGAATGAGCAGTTCTTC.

V usage is TRBV11-3 and J usage is TRBJ2-7, with D possibly being TRBD1 (6 bases). This CDR3 region has 16 residues. CDR1 and CDR2 (germline): SGHNT, YENEEA. V was shortened by 2 bases and J by 5 bases, with 19 bases between the two germline ends. CDR3: CASSLYSGRGKDEQYF. The CDR3 DNA is TGTGCCAGCAGCTTATATTCTGGCAGGGGAAAAGACGAGCAGTACTTC.

This chain joins TRBV5-1 and TRBJ1-3, with 7 bases identical to TRBD1. V was clipped by 2 bases and J by 0 bases; unmatched bases: 2. CDR1 and CDR2 (germline): SGHRS, YFSETQ. This CDR3 has 15 amino acids. The CDR3 DNA reads TGCGCCAGCAGCTTAGGGGGCTTCTCTGGAAACACCATATATTTT. The encoded protein is CASSLGGFSGNTIYF.

The V gene is TRBV5-6, the J gene TRBJ2-7; TRBD1 matches 7 bases. The CDR3 consists of 14 residues. Looked up from germline, CDR1 is SGHDT and CDR2 is YYEEEE. V trimming: 0 bases; J trimming: 6 bases; junction bases outside the gene matches: 6. CDR3 bases: TGTGCCAGCAGCTTGGGACAGGGAATCTCCGAGCAGTACTTC. This encodes CASSLGQGISEQYF. Complete variable domain (other parts from reference TRBV5-6 and TRBJ2-7): DAGVTQSPTHLIKTRGQQVTLRCSPKSGHDTVSWYQQALGQGPQFIFQYYEEEERQRGNFPDRFSGHQFPNYSSELNVNALLLGDSALYLCASSLGQGISEQYFGPGTRLTVT.

The gene calls are TRBV7-8 and TRBJ2-3; TRBD1 matches 7 bases. CDR3 length: 15 residues. Germline assignment: CDR1 SGHVS and CDR2 FQNEAQ. V gave up 5 bases and J gave up 4 bases; unmatched junction bases: 9. The CDR3 loop reads CASSQDRVYSDTQYF. The DNA for the CDR3 is TGTGCCAGCAGCCAAGACAGGGTATACTCAGATACGCAGTATTTT.

This clone has only one observation. The gene calls are TRBV12-3 or TRBV12-4 and TRBJ1-6; TRBD1 might be the D (5 bases). The V and J ends lost 7 bases and 7 bases respectively, with 11 bases between them. This CDR3 region has 13 residues. The DNA of the CDR3 is TGTGCCAGCACGGACACCTGGAATTCACCCCTCCACTTT. It translates to CASTDTWNSPLHF.

The chain employs TRBV4-3 and TRBJ2-7; TRBD1 might be the D (6 bases). Trimming left V 1 base short and J 3 bases short, with 16 bases between. Germline V gives CDR1 LGHNA, CDR2 YSLEER. CDR3 length: 16 residues. The CDR3 protein is CASSQGFPGQNYEQYF. The CDR3 DNA reads TGCGCCAGCAGCCAAGGGTTTCCGGGACAAAACTACGAGCAGTACTTC.

The chain employs TRBV6-5 and TRBJ1-2; 10 bases map to TRBD1. Trimming at V came to 5 bases and at J to 5 bases, leaving 8 bases not matched to a gene. CDR3 length equals 15 residues. In germline, CDR1 is MNHEY, CDR2 SVGAGI. This CDR3 reads CASSPMTGGRYGYTF. The CDR3 DNA follows: TGTGCCAGCAGTCCGATGACAGGGGGCAGGTATGGCTACACCTTC.

This chain's CDR3 is CASSKDRVVNTIYF. The CDR3 DNA is TGTGCCAGCAGCAAGGACAGGGTCGTAAACACCATATATTTT. The chain recombines TRBV28 with TRBJ1-3; 8 nucleotides align to TRBD1. The CDR3 has 14 residues. The germline V gene has CDR1 MDHEN and CDR2 SYDVKM. V was clipped by 6 bases and J by 6 bases; unmatched bases: 7.

The gene calls are TRBV12-3 or TRBV12-4 and TRBJ1-1; D ambiguous. The CDR3 runs to 13 residues. Trimming removed 8 bases at V and 0 bases at J, with 10 bases between. The CDR3 coding sequence is TGTGCCAGCGTAACCAGGATGAACACTGAAGCTTTCTTT. Translation: CASVTRMNTEAFF.

This sequence joins TRBV2 and TRBJ1-1; D is unclear. The germline V and J ends were trimmed by 3 bases and 3 bases, with 11 bases remaining between them. In germline, CDR1 is SNHLY, CDR2 FYNNEI. The CDR3 is made up of 14 amino acids. The CDR3 DNA reads as TGTGCCAGCAGTGATCTGGGGAGGGACACTGAAGCTTTCTTT. It encodes CASSDLGRDTEAFF.

About this clone itself: This specimen includes other DNA sequences encoding the same CDR3. CDR3 sequence reads: CASSPGTSYEQYF. CDR3 DNA: TGTGCCAGCTCACCCGGGACAAGCTACGAGCAGTACTTC. This rearrangement joins TRBV18 to TRBJ2-7; possibly TRBD1 for D (6 bases). This CDR3 region has 13 residues. The V end was cut by 3 bases, the J end by 3 bases, with 9 bases between. CDR1 is KGHSH and CDR2 is LQKENI in the germline V gene.

The genes are TRBV9 and TRBJ2-3, with a weak D call TRBD1 (6 bases). Germline V gene sequence: CDR1 SGDLS, CDR2 YYNGEE. The ends were cut back, 3 bases at V and 4 bases at J, with 12 bases in the middle. CDR3 size: 14 residues. In DNA form, the CDR3 reads TGTGCCAGCAGCGGAACAGGGTTGGCAGATACGCAGTATTTT. Translating it yields CASSGTGLADTQYF.

The V gene is TRBV7-2, the J gene TRBJ2-5; no firm D call. The ends were cut back, 5 bases at V and 5 bases at J, with 6 bases in the middle. Germline lookup yields CDR1 SGHTA and CDR2 FQGNSA. The CDR3 has 11 residues. The CDR3 loop is CASSPGETQYF. The CDR3 DNA reads TGTGCCAGCAGCCCCGGGGAGACCCAGTACTTC.

In its sample, this clone was seen a few times. The chain employs TRBV6-5 and TRBJ2-7; maybe TRBD1 (7 bases). Germline CDR1 and CDR2: MNHEY and SVGAGI. V gave up 4 bases and J gave up 5 bases, with 12 bases separating them. The CDR3 has 13 residues. The CDR3 DNA sequence: TGTGCCAGCAGTTTGCAGGGGGGCAACGAGCAGTACTTC. It translates to CASSLQGGNEQYF.